Given below is one T cell receptor beta chain in context. Its antigen remains unidentified. No base quality information exists; no much larger clone differs at one position. This entry comes from a study of shared clonotypes between healthy human individuals (dated by TCRdb to about 2020). For the wider study: The cohort comprised two women and a few men aged 18 to 49 years. For each donor, CD4 naive and CD4 memory were each run on three plates, CD8 naive on two plates, and CD8 memory on one plate. Between about 0.94 and 10 billion PBMCs per donor were obtained by leukapheresis. To increase sequencing depth and limit assay-specific biases, different laboratories used diverse techniques to prepare libraries and sequence TCR repertoires. To estimate repertoire size and how much clonotypes are shared between individuals, the study performed deep sequencing of blood TCR repertoires from a few healthy adults.

Overall study results and their limits: Because the study included a small number of donors, the genetic and exposure-history diversity represented was limited. Estimated clonotype richness was generally larger for naive than for memory subsets. Across four donors, roughly 5% of naive CD4, approximately 3.6% of naive CD8, about 2.3% of memory CD4, and roughly 0.4% of memory CD8 clonotypes were shared. Pairwise subsampling indicated that sequencing depth was expected to affect the degree of clonotype sharing among donors. Compared with non-shared clonotypes, the clonotypes found in all four sorted-subset donors had higher generation probabilities. Sampling was restricted to blood, and TCR repertoires in tissue are likely to differ from TCR repertoires in blood. Incomplete sequencing was indicated by rarefaction of sorted-subset datasets, despite the large sequencing depth.

From a lookup of the germline V gene, CDR1 and CDR2 are SGHNT and YENEEA. The CDR3 numbers 15 residues from cysteine through phenylalanine. Only the CDR3 region is kept as DNA, spanning 45 bases read in frame from base 1. Between the V and J ends, shortened by 0 bases and 6 bases respectively, the junction contains 12 bases. Donors were healthy HIV-negative adults with no recently reported acute infections or vaccinations. All donors were Caucasian adults living in Nashville, Tennessee, USA. CD4+ T cells were enriched through magnetic negative selection, after which naive cells were positively selected on CD45RA and the remaining negative fraction served as the memory subset. After blood collection by leukapheresis, PBMCs were isolated using Ficoll-Histopaque density gradient centrifugation and then cryopreserved in the vapor phase of liquid nitrogen. Purity and quantity of every magnetically sorted T cell population were checked by analytical flow cytometry. Genomic DNA was isolated from each sorted fraction and quantified by UV absorbance on a Nanodrop 2000c.

Using the deep immunoSEQ assay, multiplex PCR amplified TCR CDR3 regions from genomic DNA. Genomic DNA extracted from each cell subset was distributed evenly over all wells of several immunoSEQ 96-well plates, and each plate served as one replicate. For sorted subsets, each replicate PCR was loaded with 150 to 250 ng genomic DNA, equivalent to 30,000 or so T cell genomes. Purified libraries were quantified with a Qubit 3.0 fluorometer, sized on a Bioanalyzer 2100, and re-quantified with the KAPA Library Quantification kit. Each immunoSEQ 96-well plate was sequenced on its own single-read 150-cycle Illumina NextSeq 550 flow cell. The source study handled its data this way. Because the immunoSEQ output held only junctional sequences and lacked quality scores, the filtering could not match the filtering applied to full-length reads. Sequences were annotated with PyIR, a Python wrapper for IgBLAST v1.9, and V/J genes and CDR3 were assigned using IMGT germline references. Reads were filtered out if the reads had weak V/J assignments (E-value above 1e-6), no CDR3, stop codons, out-of-frame junctions, or ambiguous translated residues. A V3J clonotype was defined by an identical inferred V gene, J gene, and CDR3 amino acid sequence. The percentage overlap between two repertoires was calculated by dividing the number of shared unique clonotypes by the size of the smaller repertoire. Richness of each repertoire was evaluated using RTK rarefaction, the Chao1 estimator, and Recon v2.1 estimates of unobserved clonotypes. Generation probabilities were computed with OLGA for all TCRbeta clonotypes obtained by the gDNA method from a handful of donors. Held by TCRdb, this immuneACCESS table contains in-frame sequences only and omits some clones. Under half of the omission traces to an unresolved V gene where checked; the cause of the rest is unknown. V and J calls and clone size are those listed in that table; D and trimming were worked out from the DNA. The sample data list about 600,000 clones, and almost 97% of these were observed just once. The ten largest account for around 0.058% of the sample.

The clonotype was recovered from a woman aged 25-40 years in good health. The specimen sequenced was naive CD4+ T cells sorted from blood. In the paper's terms, the cell subset or site label means: CD45RA+ positively selected. The chain links TRBV11-3 with TRBJ2-1, with the D gene uncertain. The bases are TGTGCCAGCAGCTTAGATTGGTCTCCCCCCAATGAGCAGTTCTTC. It encodes CASSLDWSPPNEQFF.